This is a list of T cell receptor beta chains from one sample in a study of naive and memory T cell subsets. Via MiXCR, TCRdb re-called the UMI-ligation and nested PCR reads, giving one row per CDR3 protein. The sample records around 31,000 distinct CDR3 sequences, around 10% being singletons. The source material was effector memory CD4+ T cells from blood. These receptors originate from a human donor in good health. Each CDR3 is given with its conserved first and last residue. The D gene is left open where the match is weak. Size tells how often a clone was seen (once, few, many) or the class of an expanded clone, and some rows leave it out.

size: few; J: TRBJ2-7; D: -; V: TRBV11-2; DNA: TGTGCCAGCAGCCCCCGGGGGACCTACGAGCAGTACTTC; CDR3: CASSPRGTYEQYF
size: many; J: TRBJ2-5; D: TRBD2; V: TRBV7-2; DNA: TGTGCCAGCCACCTAGCGGGAGCGGAGACCCAGTACTTC; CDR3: CASHLAGAETQYF
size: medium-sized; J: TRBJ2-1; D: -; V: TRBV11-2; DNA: TGTGCCAGCAGCATTGCAGGGTCTTATGAGCAGTTCTTC; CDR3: CASSIAGSYEQFF
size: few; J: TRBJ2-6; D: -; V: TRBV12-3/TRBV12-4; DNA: TGTGCCAGCAGTTTAAGGGGTGCGGGCTCTGGGGCCAACGTCCTGACTTTC; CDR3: CASSLRGAGSGANVLTF
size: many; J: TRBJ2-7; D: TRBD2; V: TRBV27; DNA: TGTGCCAGCAGTTTACAGCTAGCGGGGGCAACCTACGAGCAGTACTTC; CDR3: CASSLQLAGATYEQYF
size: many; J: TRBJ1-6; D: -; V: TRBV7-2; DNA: TGTGCCAGCAGCTTATCGTACACATCGAATTCACCCCTCCACTTT; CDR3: CASSLSYTSNSPLHF
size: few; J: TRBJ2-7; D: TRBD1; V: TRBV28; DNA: TGTGCCAGCAGTCCTACTCTGGGGACAGGGACGCAAGAGCAGTACTTC; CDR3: CASSPTLGTGTQEQYF
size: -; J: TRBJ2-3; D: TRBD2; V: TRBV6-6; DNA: TGTGCCAGCCGCGATTCGGCTGGTTTGGCGGGGGGGCTGACAGATACGCAGTATTTT; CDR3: CASRDSAGLAGGLTDTQYF
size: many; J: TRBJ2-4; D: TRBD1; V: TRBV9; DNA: TGTGCCAGCAGCTCCAGGGGGCATAACTCCAAAAACATTCAGTACTTC; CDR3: CASSSRGHNSKNIQYF
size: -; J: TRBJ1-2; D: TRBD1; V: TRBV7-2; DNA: TGTGCCAGCAGCTTAGGACAGGGTGTGGGCTATGGCTACACCTTC; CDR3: CASSLGQGVGYGYTF
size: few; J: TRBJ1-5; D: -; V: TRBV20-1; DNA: TGCAGTGCTAGAGATGGGGGGGGCTTGGGCAATCAGCCCCAGCATTTT; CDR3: CSARDGGGLGNQPQHF
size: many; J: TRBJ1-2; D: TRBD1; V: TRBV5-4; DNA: TGTGCCAGCAGACCCGGGACAGTGTCCGGTGGCTACACCTTC; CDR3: CASRPGTVSGGYTF
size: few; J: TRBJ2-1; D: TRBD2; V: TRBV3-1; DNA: TGTGCCAGCAGCCAAGTCTCTAGCGGGATTAAAGCTGAGCAGTTCTTC; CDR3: CASSQVSSGIKAEQFF
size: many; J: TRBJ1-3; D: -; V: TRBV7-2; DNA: TGTGCCAGCAGCTTAGTCAAGCCCGGAAACACCATATATTTT; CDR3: CASSLVKPGNTIYF
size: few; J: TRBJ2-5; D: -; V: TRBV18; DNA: TGTGCCAGCTCACACAGCCAAGAGACCCAGTACTTC; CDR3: CASSHSQETQYF
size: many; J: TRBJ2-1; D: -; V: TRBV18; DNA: TGTGCCAGCTCACCGGAGATGTTAATCCGCAGCAACGAGCAGTTCTTC; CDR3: CASSPEMLIRSNEQFF
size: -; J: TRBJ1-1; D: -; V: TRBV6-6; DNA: TGTGCCAGCAGTTACTCGGCGGGGGAATTTGAAGCTTTCTTT; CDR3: CASSYSAGEFEAFF
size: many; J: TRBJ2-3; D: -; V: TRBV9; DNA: TGTGCCAGCAGCGTAGTCCCGGGCACAGATACGCAGTATTTT; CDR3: CASSVVPGTDTQYF
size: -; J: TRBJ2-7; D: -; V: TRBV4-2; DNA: TGTGCCAGCAGCCAAGTTAGCAGCGCGGCCTACGAGCAGTACTTC; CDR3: CASSQVSSAAYEQYF
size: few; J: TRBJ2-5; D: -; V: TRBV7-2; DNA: TGTGCCAGCAGCTTTGGGGGGAACCAAGAGACCCAGTACTTC; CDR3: CASSFGGNQETQYF
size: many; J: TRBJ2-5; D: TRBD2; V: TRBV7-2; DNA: TGTGCCAGCACTTTGGGGGGACTAGGGGAGACCCAGTACTTC; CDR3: CASTLGGLGETQYF
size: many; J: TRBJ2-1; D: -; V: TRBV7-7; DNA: TGTGCTAGCAGCTTAGACGGGACACGGGAGCAGTTCTTC; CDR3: CASSLDGTREQFF
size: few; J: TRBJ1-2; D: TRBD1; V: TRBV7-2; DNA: TGTGCCAGCACCGGGCAGGGGGCTAACTATGGCTACACCTTC; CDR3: CASTGQGANYGYTF
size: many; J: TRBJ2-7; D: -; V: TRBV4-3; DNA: TGCGCCAGCAGCCTCTTCTTGGTAGGACAGAATAGGCAAACTTACGAGCAGTACTTC; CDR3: CASSLFLVGQNRQTYEQYF
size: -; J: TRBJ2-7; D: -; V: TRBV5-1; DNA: TGCGCCAGCAGCACGGAAGGGCTAGGACCGTACGAGCAGTACTTC; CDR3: CASSTEGLGPYEQYF
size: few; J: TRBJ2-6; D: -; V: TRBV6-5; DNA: TGTGCCAGCAGTTACTCCTGGGGGACGGGGGCCAACGTCCTGACTTTC; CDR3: CASSYSWGTGANVLTF
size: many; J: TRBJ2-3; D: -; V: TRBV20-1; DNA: TGCAGTGCTAGAGGGGGGAGCGGGTCTAGCACAGATACGCAGTATTTT; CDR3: CSARGGSGSSTDTQYF
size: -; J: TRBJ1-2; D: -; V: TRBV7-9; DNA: TGTGCCAGCAGTCAAACAGGGAATGGACACTATGGCTACACCTTC; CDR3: CASSQTGNGHYGYTF
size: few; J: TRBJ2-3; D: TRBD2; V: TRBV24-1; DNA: TGTGCCACCAGTTTGTCAGCGGGGGGGAGCACAGATACGCAGTATTTT; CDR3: CATSLSAGGSTDTQYF
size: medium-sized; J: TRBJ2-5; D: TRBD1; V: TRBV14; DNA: TGTGCCAGCAGCTTCGGGACAGGGGCAAAAGAGACCCAGTACTTC; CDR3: CASSFGTGAKETQYF
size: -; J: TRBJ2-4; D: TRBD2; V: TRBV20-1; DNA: TGCAGTGCTCCGAATCCGGGACTAGCGGGAGTTACCAAAAACATTCAGTACTTC; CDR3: CSAPNPGLAGVTKNIQYF
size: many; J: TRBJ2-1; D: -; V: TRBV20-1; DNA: TGCAGTGCTATACTTAAAGTTGGGACCTACAATGAGCAGTTCTTC; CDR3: CSAILKVGTYNEQFF
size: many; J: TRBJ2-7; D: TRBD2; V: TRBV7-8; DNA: TGTGCCAGCAGGTCTAGACTAGCGGAGGGGGCCTACGAGCAGTACTTC; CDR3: CASRSRLAEGAYEQYF
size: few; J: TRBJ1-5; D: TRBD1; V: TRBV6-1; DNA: TGTGCCAGCAGAGTACAGGGGACGGGCAATCAGCCCCAGCATTTT; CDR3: CASRVQGTGNQPQHF
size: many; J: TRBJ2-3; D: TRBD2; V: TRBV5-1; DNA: TGCGCCAGCAGCAAGGGACTAGCGGTAGATACGCAGTATTTT; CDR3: CASSKGLAVDTQYF
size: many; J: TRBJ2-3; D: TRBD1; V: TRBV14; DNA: TGTGCCAGCAGCCAGGTCGGACAGGGCACAGATACGCAGTATTTT; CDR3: CASSQVGQGTDTQYF
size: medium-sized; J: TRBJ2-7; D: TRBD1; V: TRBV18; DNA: TGTGCCAGCTCATCACCGGGACAGGGATACGAGCAGTACTTC; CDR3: CASSSPGQGYEQYF
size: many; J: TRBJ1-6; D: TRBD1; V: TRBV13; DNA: TGTGCCAGCAGCACAGACAGGGTGGATTCACCCCTCCACTTT; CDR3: CASSTDRVDSPLHF
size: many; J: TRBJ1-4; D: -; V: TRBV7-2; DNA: TGTGCCAGCAGCTTAAAACGAGGGGAAAAACTGTTTTTT; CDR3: CASSLKRGEKLFF
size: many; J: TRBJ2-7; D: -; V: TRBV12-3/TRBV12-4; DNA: TGTGCCAGCAGTTTTGGGTACGAGCAGTACTTC; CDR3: CASSFGYEQYF
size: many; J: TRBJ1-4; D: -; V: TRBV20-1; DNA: TGCAGTGCTAGAGATCCGGGACGGCTTAATGAAAAACTGTTTTTT; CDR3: CSARDPGRLNEKLFF
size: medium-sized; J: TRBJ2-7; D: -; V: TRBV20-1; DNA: TGCAGTGCTCCGCGGGTAGATCTTCCCTACGAGCAGTACTTC; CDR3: CSAPRVDLPYEQYF
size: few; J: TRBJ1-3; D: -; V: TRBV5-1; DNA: TGCGCCAGCAGCTCAGAGATCTCTGGAAACACCATATATTTT; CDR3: CASSSEISGNTIYF
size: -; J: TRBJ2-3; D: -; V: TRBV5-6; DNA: TGTGCCAGCAGCTTCTGGGGAGCGGACGGGCACCGAAGTACGCAGTATTTT; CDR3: CASSFWGADGHRSTQYF
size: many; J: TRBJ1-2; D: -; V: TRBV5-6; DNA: TGTGCCAGCAGCCCTTTGACAGCCACTAACTATGGCTACACCTTC; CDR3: CASSPLTATNYGYTF
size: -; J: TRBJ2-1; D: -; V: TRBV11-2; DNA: TGTGCCAGCAGCTTTGCCGACAGCTACAATGAGCAGTTCTTC; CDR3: CASSFADSYNEQFF
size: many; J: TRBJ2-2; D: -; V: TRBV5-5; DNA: TGTGCCAGCAGCTTCCGGACCGGGGAGCTGTTTTTT; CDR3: CASSFRTGELFF
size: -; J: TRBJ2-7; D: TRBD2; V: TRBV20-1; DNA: TGCAGTGCTAGAGCCCCCCGAGCGGGAGGCGAGCAGTACTTC; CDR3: CSARAPRAGGEQYF
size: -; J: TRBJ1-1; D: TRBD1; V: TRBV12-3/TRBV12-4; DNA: TGTGCCAGCAGTCGACAGGGGGTCACTGAAGCTTTCTTT; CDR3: CASSRQGVTEAFF
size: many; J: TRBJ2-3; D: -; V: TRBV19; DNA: TGTGCCAGTAGTATTAGGGCAGGGGGGAAAGATACGCAGTATTTT; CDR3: CASSIRAGGKDTQYF
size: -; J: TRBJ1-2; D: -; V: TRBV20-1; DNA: TGCAGTGCTAGGACCTATAACTATGGCTACACCTTC; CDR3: CSARTYNYGYTF
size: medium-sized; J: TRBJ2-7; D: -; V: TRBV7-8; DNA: TGTGCCAGCAGCTTACGTGAGGCTACCTACGAGCAGTACTTC; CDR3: CASSLREATYEQYF
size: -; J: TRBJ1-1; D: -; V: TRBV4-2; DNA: TGTGCCAGCAGCCAAGATATAACAACCATGAACACTGAAGCTTTCTTT; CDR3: CASSQDITTMNTEAFF
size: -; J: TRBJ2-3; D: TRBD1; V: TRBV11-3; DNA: TGTGCCAGCAGCCATGGTCGGACAGGGTCCCAACGTACGCAGTATTTT; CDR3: CASSHGRTGSQRTQYF
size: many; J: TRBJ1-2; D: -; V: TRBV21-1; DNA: TGTGCCAGCAGCAAAAATAATTTAGGGACAGTTTATGGCTACACCTTC; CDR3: CASSKNNLGTVYGYTF
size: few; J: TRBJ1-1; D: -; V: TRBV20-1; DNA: TGCAGTGCCGGGCGAGGGGGGACTGAAGCTTTCTTT; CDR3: CSAGRGGTEAFF